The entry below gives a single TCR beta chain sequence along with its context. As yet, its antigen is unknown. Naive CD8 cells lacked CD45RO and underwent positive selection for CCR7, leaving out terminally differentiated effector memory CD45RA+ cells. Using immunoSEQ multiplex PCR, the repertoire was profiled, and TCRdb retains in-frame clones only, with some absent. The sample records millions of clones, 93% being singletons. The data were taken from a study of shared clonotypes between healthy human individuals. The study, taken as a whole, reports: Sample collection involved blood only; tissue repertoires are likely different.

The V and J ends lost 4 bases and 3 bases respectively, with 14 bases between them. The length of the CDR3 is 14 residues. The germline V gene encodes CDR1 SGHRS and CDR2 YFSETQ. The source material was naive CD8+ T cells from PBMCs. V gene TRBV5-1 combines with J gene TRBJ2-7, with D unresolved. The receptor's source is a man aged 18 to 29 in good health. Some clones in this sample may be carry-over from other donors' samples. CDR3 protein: CASSLLKLNYEQYF. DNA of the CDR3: TGCGCCAGCAGCCTCCTAAAGCTGAACTACGAGCAGTACTTC.